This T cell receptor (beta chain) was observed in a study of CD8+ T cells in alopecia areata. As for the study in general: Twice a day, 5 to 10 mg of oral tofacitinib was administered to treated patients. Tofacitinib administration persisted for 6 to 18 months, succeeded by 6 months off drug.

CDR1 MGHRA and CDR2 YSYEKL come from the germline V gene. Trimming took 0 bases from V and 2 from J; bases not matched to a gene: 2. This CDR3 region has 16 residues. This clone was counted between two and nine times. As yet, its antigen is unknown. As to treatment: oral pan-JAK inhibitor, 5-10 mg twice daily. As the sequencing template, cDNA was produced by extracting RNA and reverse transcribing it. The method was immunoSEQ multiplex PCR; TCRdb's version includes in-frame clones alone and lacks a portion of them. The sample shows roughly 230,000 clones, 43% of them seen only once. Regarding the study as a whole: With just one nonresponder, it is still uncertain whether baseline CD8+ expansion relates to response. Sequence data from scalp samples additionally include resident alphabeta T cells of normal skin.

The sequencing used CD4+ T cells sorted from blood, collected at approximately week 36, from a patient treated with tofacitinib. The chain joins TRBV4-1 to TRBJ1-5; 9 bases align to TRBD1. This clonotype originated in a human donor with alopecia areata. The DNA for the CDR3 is TGCGCCAGCAGCCAAGAGGACAGGGGCGGCAATCAGCCCCAGCATTTT. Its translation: CASSQEDRGGNQPQHF.